This TCR beta chain was documented in a study of Tregs in tolerant kidney transplant recipients. Findings and limits, study-wide: Biological reproducibility was not directly addressed, but technical replication error appeared minimal.

Using immunoSEQ multiplex PCR, the repertoire was profiled, and TCRdb retains in-frame clones only, with some absent. In total, the table holds 13,000 to 15,000 clones. V shed 4 bases and J shed 2 bases, with 15 bases lying between them. The CDR3 has 16 residues. Related graft donors supplied nonmyeloablative bone marrow transplants, and mixed chimerism was transient. In the case of this clone: Its cognate antigen is unknown. The read falls 3 residues short of the CDR3 end, and the missing part is taken from the germline J gene.

Sample: CD8+ T cells from blood (PBMCs), taken 6 months after the transplant. This sequence joins TRBV12-3 or TRBV12-4 and TRBJ1-5; a possible D gene is TRBD1 (6 bases). This receptor was obtained from a human patient who received a combined kidney and bone marrow transplant. Some T cells may be the graft donor's. Incomplete CDR3 DNA: TGTGCCAGCAGTTCTAGAGTACAGGGCGGCAATCAGCCC. Its protein is CASSSRVQGGNQP. The full CDR3 sequence reads CASSSRVQGGNQPQHF.